This T cell receptor beta chain stems from a study of T-cell memory formation after mild COVID-19. In this sample, this clonotype turned up a few times. Its target is unknown. Study conclusions and caveats: For contracting clones, CD4+ ones sat mainly in CM and EM, CD8+ in EMRA.

This CDR3 is built from 13 residues. V lost 5 bases and J 6 bases, leaving 10 bases between the germline ends. In germline, CDR1 is LNHDA, CDR2 SQIVND (reference sequence). TCRdb independently ran MiXCR on the 5' RACE reads; one entry per CDR3 protein. This table holds 340,000 or so distinct CDR3 sequences, 13% found once. The source material was PBMCs or a T cell subset sorted from them (not recorded which). The source of this sequence is a man younger than 35 who had mild COVID-19 (a few samples of this study predate the infection). Cell type and time point are not known. The chain combines TRBV19 with TRBJ2-2; no clear D gene. The CDR3 DNA is TGTGCCAGTAGTCCCTTTGAGGCCGGGGAGCTGTTTTTT. This translates into CASSPFEAGELFF.